This record concerns one TCR beta chain sequence. Assay: immunoSEQ multiplex PCR; the TCRdb copy retains only in-frame clones and omits some. This table has approximately 100,000 clones, 80% to 95% appearing once. The entry originates in a study of T cell changes during pregnancy in multiple sclerosis. The trim removed 7 bases at V and 6 bases at J, leaving 10 bases unmatched. Per the germline V gene, CDR1 is SNHLY and CDR2 is FYNNEI. CDR3 size: 14 residues. This material consisted of peripheral blood, taken after pregnancy. The rearrangement joins TRBV2 to TRBJ1-2; TRBD1 matches 8 bases. The sequence came from a female donor with multiple sclerosis, enrolled in a pregnancy study. The chain's CDR3 is CASIGQGAFNGYTF. DNA of the CDR3: TGTGCCAGCATTGGGCAGGGGGCTTTCAATGGCTACACCTTC.